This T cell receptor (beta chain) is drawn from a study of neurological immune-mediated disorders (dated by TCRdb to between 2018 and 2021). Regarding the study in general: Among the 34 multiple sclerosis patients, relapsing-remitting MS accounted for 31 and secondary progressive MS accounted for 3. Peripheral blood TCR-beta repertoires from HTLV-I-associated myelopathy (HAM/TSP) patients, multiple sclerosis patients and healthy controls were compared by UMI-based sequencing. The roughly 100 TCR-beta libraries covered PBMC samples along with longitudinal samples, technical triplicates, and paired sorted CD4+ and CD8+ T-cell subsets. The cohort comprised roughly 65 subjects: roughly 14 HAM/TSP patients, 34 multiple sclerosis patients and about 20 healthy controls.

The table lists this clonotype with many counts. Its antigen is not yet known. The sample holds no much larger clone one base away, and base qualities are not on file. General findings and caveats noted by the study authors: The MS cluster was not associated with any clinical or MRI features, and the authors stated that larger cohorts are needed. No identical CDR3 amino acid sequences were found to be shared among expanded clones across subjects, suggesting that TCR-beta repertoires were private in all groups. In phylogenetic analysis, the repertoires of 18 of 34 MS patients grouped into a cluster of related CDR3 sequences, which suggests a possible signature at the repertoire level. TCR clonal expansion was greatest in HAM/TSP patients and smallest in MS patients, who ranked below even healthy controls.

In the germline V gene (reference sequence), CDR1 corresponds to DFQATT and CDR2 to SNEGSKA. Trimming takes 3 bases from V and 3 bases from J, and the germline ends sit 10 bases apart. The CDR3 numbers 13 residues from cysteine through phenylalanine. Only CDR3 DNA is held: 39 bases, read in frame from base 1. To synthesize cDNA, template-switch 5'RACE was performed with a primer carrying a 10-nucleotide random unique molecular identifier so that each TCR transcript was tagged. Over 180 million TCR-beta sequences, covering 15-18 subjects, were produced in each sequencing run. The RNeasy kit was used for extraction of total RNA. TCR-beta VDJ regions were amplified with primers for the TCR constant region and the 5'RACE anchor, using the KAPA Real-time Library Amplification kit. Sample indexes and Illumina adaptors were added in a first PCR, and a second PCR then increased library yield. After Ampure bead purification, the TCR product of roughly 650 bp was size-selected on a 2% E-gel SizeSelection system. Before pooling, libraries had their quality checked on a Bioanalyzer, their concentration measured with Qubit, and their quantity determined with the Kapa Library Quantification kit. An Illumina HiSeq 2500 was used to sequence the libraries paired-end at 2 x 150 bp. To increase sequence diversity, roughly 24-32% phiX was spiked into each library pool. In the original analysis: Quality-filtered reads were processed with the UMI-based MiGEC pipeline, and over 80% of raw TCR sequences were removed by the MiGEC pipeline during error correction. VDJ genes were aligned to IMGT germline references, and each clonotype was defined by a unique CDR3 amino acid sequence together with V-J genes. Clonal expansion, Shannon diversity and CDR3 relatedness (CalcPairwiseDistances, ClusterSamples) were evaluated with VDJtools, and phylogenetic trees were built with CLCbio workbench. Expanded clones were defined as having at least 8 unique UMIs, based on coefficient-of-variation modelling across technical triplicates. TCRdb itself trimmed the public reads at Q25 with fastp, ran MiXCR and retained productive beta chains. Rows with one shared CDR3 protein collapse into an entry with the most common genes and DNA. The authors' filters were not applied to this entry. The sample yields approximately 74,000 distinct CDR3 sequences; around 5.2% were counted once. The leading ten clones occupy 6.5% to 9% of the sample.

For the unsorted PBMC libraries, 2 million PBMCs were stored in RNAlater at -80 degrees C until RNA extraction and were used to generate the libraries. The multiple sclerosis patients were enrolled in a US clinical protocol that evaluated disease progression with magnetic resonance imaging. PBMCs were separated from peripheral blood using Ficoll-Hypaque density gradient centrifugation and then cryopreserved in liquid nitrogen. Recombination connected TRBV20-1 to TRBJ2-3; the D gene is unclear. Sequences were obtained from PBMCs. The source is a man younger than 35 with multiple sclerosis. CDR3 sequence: CSASRRLTDTQYF. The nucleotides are TGCAGTGCTAGCCGACGGTTAACAGATACGCAGTATTTT.